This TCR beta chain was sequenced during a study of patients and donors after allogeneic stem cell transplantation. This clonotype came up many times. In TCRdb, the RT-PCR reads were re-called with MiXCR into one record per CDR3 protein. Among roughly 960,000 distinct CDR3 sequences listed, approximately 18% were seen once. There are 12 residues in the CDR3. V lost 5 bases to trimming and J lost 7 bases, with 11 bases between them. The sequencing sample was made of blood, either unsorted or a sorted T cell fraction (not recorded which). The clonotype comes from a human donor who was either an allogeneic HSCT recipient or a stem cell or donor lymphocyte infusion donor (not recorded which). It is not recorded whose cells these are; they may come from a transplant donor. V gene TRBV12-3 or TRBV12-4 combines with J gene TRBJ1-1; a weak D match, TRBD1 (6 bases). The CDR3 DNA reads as TGTGCCAGCAGTCCCACAGGGAGTGAAGCTTTCTTT. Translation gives CASSPTGSEAFF.